This TCR beta chain was captured by sequencing in a study of post-analysis software for immune sequencing data. Libraries were made from TCR beta cDNA, and they carried unique molecular identifiers. TCRdb re-called the PCR reads through MiXCR, storing one row per CDR3 protein. This sample has about 820,000 distinct CDR3 sequences, with roughly half found just once. The sequence came from a girl between 10 and 17 years old with multiple sclerosis. Sample: blood.

The CDR3: CATGTVGQGAVANEKLFF. The CDR3, as DNA: TGTGCCACAGGAACGGTGGGACAGGGGGCGGTTGCTAATGAAAAACTGTTTTTT. V is TRBV10-3 and J is TRBJ1-4; 12 nucleotides line up with TRBD1. Trimming at V came to 10 bases and at J to 3 bases, leaving 15 bases not matched to a gene. The CDR3 spans 18 residues. The germline gives CDR1 ENHRY, CDR2 SYGVKD.